This T cell receptor beta chain emerged from a study of chemoradiotherapy in HPV16-positive cancers. Assay: immunoSEQ multiplex PCR; the TCRdb copy retains only in-frame clones and omits some. The sample consists of 9,500 to 15,000 clones, 90% of them appearing once. Study-wide results and caveats: Candidate HPV-specific clones and E7-related TCR motifs grew in tumor during treatment. HPV-responsive T-cell expansion during chemoradiotherapy was linked to improved recurrence-free survival in HPV16-positive patients. Functional assays defining HPV-specific T cells used only two HPV16-positive patients.

The CDR3 runs 15 residues. The germline CDR1 and CDR2 sequences are SGHVS and FQNEAQ. V was clipped by 0 bases and J by 0 bases, with 7 bases between them. On this clone: The antigen is undetermined.

Repertoires were sampled repeatedly during chemoradiotherapy. This chain links TRBV7-8 with TRBJ2-3, with D unclear. Sample acquisition took place from a patient who underwent chemoradiotherapy. This receptor was taken from a human donor with HPV-associated anogenital cancer. DNA for the CDR3: TGTGCCAGCAGCTTAGCGACCCGTAGCACAGATACGCAGTATTTT. This gives the protein CASSLATRSTDTQYF.